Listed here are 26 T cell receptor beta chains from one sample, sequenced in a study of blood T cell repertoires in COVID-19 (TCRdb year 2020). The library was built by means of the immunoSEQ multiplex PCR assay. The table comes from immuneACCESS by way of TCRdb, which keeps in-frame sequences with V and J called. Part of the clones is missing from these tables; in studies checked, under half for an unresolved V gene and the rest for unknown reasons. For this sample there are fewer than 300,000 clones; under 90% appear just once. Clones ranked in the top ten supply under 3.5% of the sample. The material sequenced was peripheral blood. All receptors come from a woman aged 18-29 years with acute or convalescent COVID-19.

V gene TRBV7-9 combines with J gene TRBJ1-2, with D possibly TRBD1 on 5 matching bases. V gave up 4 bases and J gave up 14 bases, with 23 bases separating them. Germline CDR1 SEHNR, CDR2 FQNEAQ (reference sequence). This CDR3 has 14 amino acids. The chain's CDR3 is CASSSSLRWPGLTF. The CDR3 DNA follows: TGTGCCAGCAGCTCGAGTCTTAGGTGGCCAGGGCTAACCTTC.

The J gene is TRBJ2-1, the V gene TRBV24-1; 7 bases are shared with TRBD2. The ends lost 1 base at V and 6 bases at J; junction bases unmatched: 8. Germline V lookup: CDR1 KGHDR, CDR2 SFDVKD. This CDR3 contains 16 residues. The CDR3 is CATSDFRGGSINEQFF. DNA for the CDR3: TGTGCCACCAGTGATTTTCGGGGCGGGAGCATCAATGAGCAGTTCTTC.

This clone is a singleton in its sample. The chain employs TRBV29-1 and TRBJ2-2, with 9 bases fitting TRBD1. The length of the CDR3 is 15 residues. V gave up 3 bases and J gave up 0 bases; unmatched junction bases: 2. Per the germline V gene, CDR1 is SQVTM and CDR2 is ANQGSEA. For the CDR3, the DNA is TGCAGCGTTGAGGGACAGGGCTCGAACACCGGGGAGCTGTTTTTT. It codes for CSVEGQGSNTGELFF.

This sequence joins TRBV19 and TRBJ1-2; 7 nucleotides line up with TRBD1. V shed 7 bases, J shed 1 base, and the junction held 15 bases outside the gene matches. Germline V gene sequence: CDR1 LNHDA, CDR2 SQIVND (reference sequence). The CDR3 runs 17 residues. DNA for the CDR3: TGTGCCAGTACCCCATCCGGGACAGTTTTTTTTAACTATGGCTACACCTTC. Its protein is CASTPSGTVFFNYGYTF.

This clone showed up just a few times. CDR3 sequence: CASSLSLGGTEAFF. The CDR3 region has the DNA TGTGCCAGCAGCCTCTCGTTGGGCGGGACTGAAGCTTTCTTT. The gene calls are TRBV7-2 and TRBJ1-1, with D hard to call. Trimming shortened V by 5 bases and J by 5 bases, and 15 bases separated the two germline ends. The germline V gene has CDR1 SGHTA and CDR2 FQGNSA. The CDR3 consists of 14 residues.

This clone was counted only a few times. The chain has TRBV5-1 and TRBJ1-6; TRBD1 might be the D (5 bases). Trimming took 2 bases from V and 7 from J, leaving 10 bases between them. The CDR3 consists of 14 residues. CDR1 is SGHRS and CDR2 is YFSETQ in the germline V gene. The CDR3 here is CASSFGAGNSPLHF. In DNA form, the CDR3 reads TGCGCCAGCAGCTTTGGCGCAGGGAATTCACCCCTCCACTTT.

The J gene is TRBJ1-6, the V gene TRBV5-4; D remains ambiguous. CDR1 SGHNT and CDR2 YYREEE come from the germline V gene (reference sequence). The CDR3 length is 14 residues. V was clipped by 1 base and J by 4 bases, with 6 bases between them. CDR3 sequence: CASSLQQYNSPLHF. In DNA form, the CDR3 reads TGTGCCAGCAGCTTGCAACAGTATAATTCACCCCTCCACTTT.

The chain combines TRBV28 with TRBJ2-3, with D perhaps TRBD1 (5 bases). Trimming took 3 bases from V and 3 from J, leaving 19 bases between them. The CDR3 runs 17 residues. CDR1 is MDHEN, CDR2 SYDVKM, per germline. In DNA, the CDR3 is TGTGCCAGCAGTTTTGATGGGGCACTAACTTGGACAGATACGCAGTATTTT. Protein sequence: CASSFDGALTWTDTQYF.

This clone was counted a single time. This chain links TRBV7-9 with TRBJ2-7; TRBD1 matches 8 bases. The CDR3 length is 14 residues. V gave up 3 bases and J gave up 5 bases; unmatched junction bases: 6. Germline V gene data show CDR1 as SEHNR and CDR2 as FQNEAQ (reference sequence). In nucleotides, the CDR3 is TGTGCCAGCAGCTTCTACAGGGGGAGCGACGAGCAGTACTTC. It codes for CASSFYRGSDEQYF.

CDR3 in DNA: TGTGCCAGCAGAGAGCGGTCAGGGGCCTACAATGAGCAGTTCTTC. Translating it yields CASRERSGAYNEQFF. V and J are TRBV6-5 and TRBJ2-1, with D maybe TRBD1 (6 bases). This CDR3 comprises 15 residues. Germline V gives CDR1 MNHEY, CDR2 SVGAGI. V was cut by 6 bases and J by 2 bases, with 14 bases left in between.

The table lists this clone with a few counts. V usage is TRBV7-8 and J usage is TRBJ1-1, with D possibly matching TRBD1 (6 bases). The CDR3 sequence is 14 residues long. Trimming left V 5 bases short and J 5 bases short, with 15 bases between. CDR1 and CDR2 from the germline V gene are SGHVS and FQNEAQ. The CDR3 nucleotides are TGTGCCAGCAGCCAAAATACAGGGTGGACTGAAGCTTTCTTT. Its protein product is CASSQNTGWTEAFF.

The CDR3 bases are TGTGCCAGCAGCTTGGGCCATTCCAACTATGGCTACACCTTC. Translated, it gives CASSLGHSNYGYTF. V gene TRBV7-2 combines with J gene TRBJ1-2; D ambiguous. The V and J ends lost 3 bases and 2 bases respectively, with 10 bases between them. Germline lookup yields CDR1 SGHTA and CDR2 FQGNSA. This CDR3 is 14 amino acids long.

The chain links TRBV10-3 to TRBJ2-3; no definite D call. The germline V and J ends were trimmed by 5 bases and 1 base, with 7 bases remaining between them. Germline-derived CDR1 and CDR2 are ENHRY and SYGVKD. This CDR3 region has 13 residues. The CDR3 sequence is CAISQVGTDTQYF. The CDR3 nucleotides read TGTGCCATCAGTCAGGTGGGCACAGATACGCAGTATTTT.

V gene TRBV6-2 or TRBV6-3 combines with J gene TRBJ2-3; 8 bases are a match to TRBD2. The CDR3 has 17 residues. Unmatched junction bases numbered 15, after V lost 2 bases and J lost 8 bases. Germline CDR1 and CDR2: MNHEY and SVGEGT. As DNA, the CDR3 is TGTGCCAGCAGTTACAGTGTGGCCGGGAGGGCCGAGGCTACGCAGTATTTT. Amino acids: CASSYSVAGRAEATQYF.

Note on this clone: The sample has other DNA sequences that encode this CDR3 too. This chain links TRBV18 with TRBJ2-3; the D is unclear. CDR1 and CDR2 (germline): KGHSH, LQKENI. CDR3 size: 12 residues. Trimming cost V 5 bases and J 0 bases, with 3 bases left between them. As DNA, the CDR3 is TGTGCCAGCTCAACTAGCACAGATACGCAGTATTTT. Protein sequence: CASSTSTDTQYF.

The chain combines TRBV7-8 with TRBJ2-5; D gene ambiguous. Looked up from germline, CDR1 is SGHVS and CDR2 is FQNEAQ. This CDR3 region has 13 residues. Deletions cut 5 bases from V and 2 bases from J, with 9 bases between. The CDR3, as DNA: TGTGCCAGCAGCCGCGTGACTCAAGAGACCCAGTACTTC. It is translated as CASSRVTQETQYF.

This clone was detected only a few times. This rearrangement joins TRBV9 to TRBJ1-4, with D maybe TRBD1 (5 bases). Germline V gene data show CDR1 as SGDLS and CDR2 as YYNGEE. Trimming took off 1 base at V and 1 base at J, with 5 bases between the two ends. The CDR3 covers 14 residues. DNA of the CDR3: TGTGCCAGCAGCGTACAGGGAACTAATGAAAAACTGTTTTTT. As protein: CASSVQGTNEKLFF.

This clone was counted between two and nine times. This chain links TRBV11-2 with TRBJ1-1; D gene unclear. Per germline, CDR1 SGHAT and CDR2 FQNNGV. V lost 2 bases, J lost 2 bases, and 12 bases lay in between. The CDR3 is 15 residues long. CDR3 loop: CASSLYGEGNTEAFF. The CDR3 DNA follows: TGTGCCAGCAGCTTATATGGGGAGGGAAACACTGAAGCTTTCTTT.

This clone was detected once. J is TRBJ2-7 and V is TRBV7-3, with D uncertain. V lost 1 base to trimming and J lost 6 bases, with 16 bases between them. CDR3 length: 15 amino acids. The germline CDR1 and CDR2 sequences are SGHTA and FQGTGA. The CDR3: CASSLMGLVNSEQYF. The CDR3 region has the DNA TGTGCCAGCAGCTTAATGGGCCTGGTAAATTCCGAGCAGTACTTC.

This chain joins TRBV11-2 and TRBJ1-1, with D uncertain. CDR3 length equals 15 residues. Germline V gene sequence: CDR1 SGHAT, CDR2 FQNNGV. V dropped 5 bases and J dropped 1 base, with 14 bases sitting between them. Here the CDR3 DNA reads TGTGCCAGCAGCCTAGCGCTAGGTCCGAACACTGAAGCTTTCTTT. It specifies CASSLALGPNTEAFF.

The CDR3 coding sequence is TGTGCCAGTAGTATAGGGATTAGAGGGTTCTCCTACGAGCAGTACTTC. Protein sequence: CASSIGIRGFSYEQYF. The V call is TRBV19, the J call TRBJ2-7; the D gene is possibly TRBD2 (5 bases). The CDR3 length is 16 residues. Germline V lookup: CDR1 LNHDA, CDR2 SQIVND (reference sequence). V lost 1 base, J lost 0 bases, and 13 bases lay in between.

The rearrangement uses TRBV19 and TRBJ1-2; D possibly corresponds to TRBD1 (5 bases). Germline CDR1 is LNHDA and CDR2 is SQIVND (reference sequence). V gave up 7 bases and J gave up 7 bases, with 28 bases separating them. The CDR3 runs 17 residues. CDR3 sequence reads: CASKVPPVSNQGSGYTF. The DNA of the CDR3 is TGTGCCAGTAAAGTCCCCCCAGTTTCAAATCAGGGATCTGGCTACACCTTC.

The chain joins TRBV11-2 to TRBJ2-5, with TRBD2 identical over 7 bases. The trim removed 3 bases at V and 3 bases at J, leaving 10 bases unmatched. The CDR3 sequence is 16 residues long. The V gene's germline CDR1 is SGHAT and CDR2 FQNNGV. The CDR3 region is CASSFLAGSREETQYF. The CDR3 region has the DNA TGTGCCAGCAGCTTCTTAGCGGGCAGTCGCGAAGAGACCCAGTACTTC.

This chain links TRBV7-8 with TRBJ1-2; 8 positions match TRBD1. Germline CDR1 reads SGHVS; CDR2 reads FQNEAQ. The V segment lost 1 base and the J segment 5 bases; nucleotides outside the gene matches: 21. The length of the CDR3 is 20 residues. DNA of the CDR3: TGTGCCAGCAGCTTAGAGGCCCTGGGGCAGGGGGCGACCGTTGGATATGGCTACACCTTC. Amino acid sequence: CASSLEALGQGATVGYGYTF. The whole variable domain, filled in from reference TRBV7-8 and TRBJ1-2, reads GAGVSQSPRYKVAKRGQDVALRCDPISGHVSLFWYQQALGQGPEFLTYFQNEAQLDKSGLPSDRFFAERPEGSVSTLKIQRTQQEDSAVYLCASSLEALGQGATVGYGYTFGSGTRLTVV.

CDR3 coding DNA: TGTGCCACCAGCAGAGATCTACAGGGGGCATGGAATGAGCAGTTCTTC. It is translated as CATSRDLQGAWNEQFF. This chain connects TRBV15 to TRBJ2-1; 9 bases agree with TRBD1. CDR1 is LNHNV and CDR2 is YYDKDF in the germline V gene (reference sequence). V lost 0 bases to trimming and J lost 7 bases; unmatched junction nucleotides: 7. This CDR3 comprises 16 residues.

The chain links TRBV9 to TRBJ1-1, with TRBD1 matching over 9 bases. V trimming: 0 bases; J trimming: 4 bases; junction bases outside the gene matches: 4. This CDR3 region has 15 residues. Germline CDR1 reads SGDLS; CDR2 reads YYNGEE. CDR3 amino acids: CASSVGDREGTEAFF. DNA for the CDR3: TGTGCCAGCAGCGTAGGGGACAGGGAGGGCACTGAAGCTTTCTTT.